These 21 T cell receptor beta chains share one sample of origin, sequenced in a study of cytomegalovirus exposure and HLA in healthy donors. The primer mix had 60 Vbeta and 13 Jbeta primers. Produced via immunoSEQ multiplex PCR; TCRdb's table is partial and in-frame only. The data show 120,000 or so clones, about 81% seen once. Sequenced: PBMCs. The receptor set was obtained from a woman aged 50 to 60 in good health and CMV-seropositive.

The table lists this clone with a few counts. The chain joins TRBV4-3 to TRBJ2-3; no clear D. The germline CDR1 and CDR2 sequences are LGHNA and YSLEER. The CDR3 extends over 15 amino acids. Trimming stripped 0 bases from V and 4 bases from J, with 11 bases between. The CDR3 here is CASSQDPEASDTQYF. CDR3 DNA sequence: TGCGCCAGCAGCCAAGATCCTGAGGCCTCAGATACGCAGTATTTT.

The J gene is TRBJ1-5, the V gene TRBV6-4; D perhaps matches TRBD1 (5 bases). CDR1 MRHNA and CDR2 SNTAGT come from the germline V gene. This CDR3 is 16 amino acids long. Trimming stripped 6 bases from V and 1 base from J, with 16 bases between. The CDR3 DNA reads as TGTGCCAGCAGAGATACACAGGCTGACAGCAATCAGCCCCAGCATTTT. Encoded protein: CASRDTQADSNQPQHF.

V and J are TRBV7-2 and TRBJ2-5; D is unresolved. The ends were cut back, 4 bases at V and 3 bases at J, with 6 bases in the middle. The CDR3 is 12 amino acids. Germline lookup yields CDR1 SGHTA and CDR2 FQGNSA. This CDR3 reads CASSSREETQYF. As DNA, the CDR3 is TGTGCCAGCAGCTCCCGCGAAGAGACCCAGTACTTC.

The chain links TRBV5-4 to TRBJ2-7, with TRBD2 identical over 11 bases. V was clipped by 4 bases and J by 4 bases; unmatched bases: 4. The CDR3 contains 14 residues. Germline CDR1 and CDR2: SGHNT and YYREEE (reference sequence). The CDR3 protein is CASSIAGGPYEQYF. In DNA, the CDR3 is TGTGCCAGCAGCATAGCGGGGGGGCCTTACGAGCAGTACTTC.

The chain uses TRBV30 and TRBJ1-2; D is uncertain. In germline, CDR1 is GTSNPN, CDR2 SVGIG (reference sequence). The CDR3 spans 13 residues. Trimming stripped 5 bases from V and 4 bases from J, with 14 bases between. As DNA, the CDR3 is TGTGCCTGGGTGGGCAGCCCGGCCTATGGCTACACCTTC. It codes for CAWVGSPAYGYTF.

The rearrangement links TRBV7-2 to TRBJ2-5; the match to TRBD2 covers 9 bases. V shed 1 base, J shed 1 base, and the junction held 1 base outside the gene matches. CDR1 and CDR2 (germline): SGHTA, FQGNSA. The CDR3 runs 15 residues. The CDR3 protein is CASSLGGLAQETQYF. In DNA form, the CDR3 reads TGTGCCAGCAGCTTAGGGGGACTAGCCCAAGAGACCCAGTACTTC.

This clone was observed once. The chain uses TRBV6-6 and TRBJ2-1, with TRBD1 as a possible D gene (6 bases). The V end lost 5 bases, the J end lost 3 bases, and 14 bases lay between the germline ends. There are 15 residues in the CDR3. Germline assignment: CDR1 MNHNY and CDR2 SVGAGI (reference sequence). As DNA, the CDR3 is TGTGCCAGCAGTAGGGGGTCTTCTAACTACAATGAGCAGTTCTTC. Translating gives CASSRGSSNYNEQFF.

The rearrangement uses TRBV5-1 and TRBJ2-5; D perhaps matches TRBD1 (5 bases). The CDR3 spans 13 residues. The V gene's germline CDR1 is SGHRS and CDR2 YFSETQ. Trimming stripped 4 bases from V and 2 bases from J, with 9 bases between. CDR3 sequence (DNA): TGCGCCAGCAGCACCGACAGTCAAGAGACCCAGTACTTC. This sequence encodes CASSTDSQETQYF. Full variable domain (outside the CDR3, taken from reference TRBV5-1 and TRBJ2-5): KAGVTQTPRYLIKTRGQQVTLSCSPISGHRSVSWYQQTPGQGLQFLFEYFSETQRNKGNFPGRFSGRQFSNSRSEMNVSTLELGDSALYLCASSTDSQETQYFGPGTRLLVL.

The chain carries TRBV13 and TRBJ2-3; 13 positions match TRBD2. Germline CDR1 reads PRHDT; CDR2 reads FYEKMQ (reference sequence). V lost 0 bases to trimming and J lost 6 bases; unmatched junction nucleotides: 6. This CDR3 comprises 17 residues. CDR3 in amino acids: CASSLGGLAGTGDTQYF. For the CDR3, the DNA is TGTGCCAGCAGCTTAGGGGGACTAGCGGGAACAGGCGATACGCAGTATTTT.

The chain carries TRBV25-1 and TRBJ1-2, with TRBD1 matching over 7 bases. Per germline, CDR1 MGHDK and CDR2 SYGVNS. J gave up 7 bases and V 4 bases, and 18 bases lay outside the gene matches. CDR3 length equals 17 residues. CDR3 sequence (DNA): TGTGCCAGCAGTGGGCACCCGGACAGGAGCTTTCTGTCTGGCTACACCTTC. This codes for CASSGHPDRSFLSGYTF.

The rearrangement uses TRBV7-3 and TRBJ2-1, with 7 bases aligning to TRBD1. From germline, CDR1 is SGHTA and CDR2 FQGTGA. J was trimmed by 6 bases and V by 5 bases; bases with no gene match: 13. This CDR3 is 16 amino acids long. This chain's CDR3 is CASSERGLSTGNEQFF. The CDR3 DNA follows: TGTGCCAGCAGCGAAAGGGGGCTTAGTACAGGCAATGAGCAGTTCTTC.

This chain uses TRBV4-2 with TRBJ1-3; 10 bases are shared with TRBD1. J gave up 3 bases and V 3 bases, and 5 bases lay outside the gene matches. Germline V gene lookup returns CDR1 LGHNA and CDR2 YNFKEQ. The CDR3 extends over 16 amino acids. The chain's CDR3 is CASSQGRTGGGNTIYF. In DNA form, the CDR3 reads TGTGCCAGCAGCCAGGGGCGGACAGGGGGTGGAAACACCATATATTTT.

The J gene is TRBJ2-5, the V gene TRBV4-1; 13 bases agree with TRBD2. The CDR3 contains 19 residues. V was clipped by 3 bases and J by 5 bases; unmatched bases: 15. Per the germline V gene, CDR1 is MGHRA and CDR2 is YSYEKL. The CDR3 is CASSHGGLAGPRRFETQYF. CDR3 coding DNA: TGCGCCAGCAGCCATGGGGGACTAGCGGGGCCACGGCGGTTTGAGACCCAGTACTTC.

This chain uses TRBV2 with TRBJ2-5, with 11 bases lining up with TRBD2. V trimming: 6 bases; J trimming: 1 base; junction bases outside the gene matches: 7. Germline CDR1 SNHLY, CDR2 FYNNEI. The CDR3 is 16 residues long. This CDR3 reads CASSGQLAGAQETQYF. The CDR3 DNA is TGTGCCAGCAGCGGACAACTAGCGGGGGCCCAAGAGACCCAGTACTTC.

The chain links TRBV29-1 to TRBJ2-7; D unclear. Germline V gene sequence: CDR1 SQVTM, CDR2 ANQGSEA. CDR3 size: 11 residues. V was clipped by 4 bases and J by 5 bases, with 9 bases between them. In nucleotides, the CDR3 is TGCAGCGTTGGCCCCACTGACGAGCAGTACTTC. Translation: CSVGPTDEQYF.

This clone has only one observation. V and J are TRBV5-4 and TRBJ2-3, with a weak D call TRBD1 (6 bases). The CDR3 totals 15 residues. The V gene lost 4 bases and the J gene lost 3 bases, with 15 bases spanning the gap. Germline CDR1 SGHNT, CDR2 YYREEE (reference sequence). The CDR3 bases are TGTGCCAGCAGCCCGGGACACATGAGGACAGATACGCAGTATTTT. It codes for CASSPGHMRTDTQYF.

This chain connects TRBV18 to TRBJ1-2; D ambiguous. Germline V CDR1 and CDR2: KGHSH, LQKENI. This CDR3 is 13 amino acids long. Trimming removed 2 bases at V and 7 bases at J, with 11 bases between. The CDR3 DNA follows: TGTGCCAGCTCACCATTAGAGGGAGCTGGCTACACCTTC. It is translated as CASSPLEGAGYTF.

The chain recombines TRBV9 with TRBJ2-1; D is unresolved. V lost 0 bases and J 4 bases, leaving 11 bases between the germline ends. The CDR3 has 15 amino acids. CDR1 and CDR2 (germline): SGDLS, YYNGEE. CDR3 in DNA: TGTGCCAGCAGCGTAGGAGGAAATGGGTACAATGAGCAGTTCTTC. As protein: CASSVGGNGYNEQFF.

This clone has only a few counts. The chain joins TRBV5-4 to TRBJ1-1; 9 positions match TRBD1. The CDR3 extends over 15 amino acids. Per the germline V gene, CDR1 is SGHNT and CDR2 is YYREEE (reference sequence). Unmatched junction bases numbered 9, after V lost 2 bases and J lost 7 bases. The CDR3, as DNA: TGTGCCAGCAGCTTATATCCGGGACAGGGATATGAAGCTTTCTTT. Its protein product is CASSLYPGQGYEAFF.

The CDR3 DNA reads TGCGCCAGCAGCCTAGACGGGACAGGGCATTGCGGCTACACCTTC. This translates into CASSLDGTGHCGYTF. This chain links TRBV4-3 with TRBJ1-2; the match to TRBD1 covers 9 bases. The CDR3 runs to 15 residues. Trimming removed 4 bases from V and 8 bases from J; junction bases left unmatched: 11. The germline V gene has CDR1 LGHNA and CDR2 YSLEER.

Note on this clone: Mismatch with germline at one junction end may stem from a read error. Other DNA sequences in this sample translate to the same CDR3. The chain uses TRBV4-1 and TRBJ1-5; D may be TRBD1 (5 bases). The germline V gene encodes CDR1 MGHRA and CDR2 YSYEKL. The CDR3 has 14 amino acids. CDR3 region: CASYYQGCNQPQHF. CDR3 DNA sequence: TGCGCCAGTTACTATCAGGGATGCAATCAGCCTCAGCATTTT.